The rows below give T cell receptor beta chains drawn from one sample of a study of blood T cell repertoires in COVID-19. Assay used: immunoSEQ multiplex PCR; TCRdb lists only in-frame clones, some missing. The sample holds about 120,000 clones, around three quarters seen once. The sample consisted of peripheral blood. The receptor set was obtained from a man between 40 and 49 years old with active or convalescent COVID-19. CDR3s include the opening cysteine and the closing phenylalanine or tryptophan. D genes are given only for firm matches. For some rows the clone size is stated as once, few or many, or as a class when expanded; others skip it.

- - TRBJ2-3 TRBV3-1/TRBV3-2 TGTGCCAGCAGCCAGGGATGGACAGGCACAGATACGCAGTATTTT CASSQGWTGTDTQYF
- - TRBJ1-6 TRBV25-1 TGTGCCAGCAGTGGGGGAACAGGGCTTTCACCCCTCCACTTT CASSGGTGLSPLHF
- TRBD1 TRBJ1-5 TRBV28 TGTGCCAGCAGTACACCCGGGACAGGGGGGGATCAGCCCCAGCATTTT CASSTPGTGGDQPQHF
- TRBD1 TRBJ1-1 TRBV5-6 TGTGCCAGCAGCTCCCCCACAGGGGGAAAAACTGAAGCTTTCTTT CASSSPTGGKTEAFF
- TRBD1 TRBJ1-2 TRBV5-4 TGTGCCAGCGGACCAGGGGGCGATGCCCTCTATGGCTACACCTTC CASGPGGDALYGYTF
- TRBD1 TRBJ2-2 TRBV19 TGTGCCAGTAGTATAGGAGGGACAGCCATGAACACCGGGGAGCTGTTTTTT CASSIGGTAMNTGELFF
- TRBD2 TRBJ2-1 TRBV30 TGTGCCTCCCATAGCGGGAGGGTGGAGGCGGTGAATGAGCAGTTCTTC CASHSGRVEAVNEQFF
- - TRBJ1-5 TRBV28 TGTGCCAGCAGTTTGCGGGGTGATCGCAATCAGCCCCAGCATTTT CASSLRGDRNQPQHF
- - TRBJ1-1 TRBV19 TGTGCCAGTAGTAGCGTGGGGGCGGAAGTCCCTGAAGCTTTCTTT CASSSVGAEVPEAFF
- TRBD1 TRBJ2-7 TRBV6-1 TGTGCCAGCAGTGAGTTGTCGACAGGGGGCTACGAGCAGTACTTC CASSELSTGGYEQYF
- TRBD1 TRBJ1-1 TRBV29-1 TGCAGCGGAGGACAGGGAAAAAACTCTGAAGCTTTCTTT CSGGQGKNSEAFF
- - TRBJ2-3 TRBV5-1 TGCGCCAGCAGCTTGGACAGGGAGGGCGATACGCAGTATTTT CASSLDREGDTQYF
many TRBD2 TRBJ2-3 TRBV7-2 TGTGCCAGCAGCCCAGGACTAGCGGGAGGTTGGTCGTATTTT CASSPGLAGGWSYF
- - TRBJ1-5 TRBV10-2 TGCGCCAGCAGTGAGAGTTCCGGGGTAGGGCAGCCCCAGCATTTT CASSESSGVGQPQHF
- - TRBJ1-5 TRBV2 TGTGCCAGCAAAGACAGGACTGAGCCCCAGCCCCAGCATTTT CASKDRTEPQPQHF
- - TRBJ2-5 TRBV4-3 TGCGCCAGCAGCCAAGATAGGCCGGGGGTGGCGGTGGGAGAGACCCAGTACTTC CASSQDRPGVAVGETQYF
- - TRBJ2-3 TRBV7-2 TGTGCCAGCAGCTTATACAGTAGCACAGATACGCAGTATTTT CASSLYSSTDTQYF
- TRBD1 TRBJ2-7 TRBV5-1 TGCGCCAGCAGCTTGAAAGGGGGCGTCTCCTACGAGCAGTACTTC CASSLKGGVSYEQYF
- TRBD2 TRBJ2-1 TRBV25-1 TGTGCCAGCAGTCAACATAGCGGGACTAACAATGAGCAGTTCTTC CASSQHSGTNNEQFF
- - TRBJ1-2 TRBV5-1 TGCGCCAGCAGCTTGGCTAACAGGGATGACGGCTACACCTTC CASSLANRDDGYTF
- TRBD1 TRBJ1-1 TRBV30 TGTGCCTGGAGGCGGGACAGCGGTAACACTGAAGCTTTCTTT CAWRRDSGNTEAFF
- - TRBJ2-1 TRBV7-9 TGTGCCAGCAGCCCAAAGGGGGGGCCCTACAATGAGCAGTTCTTC CASSPKGGPYNEQFF
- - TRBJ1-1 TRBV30 TGTGCCTGGAGTGCTGGGGGCCCTGAAGCTTTCTTT CAWSAGGPEAFF
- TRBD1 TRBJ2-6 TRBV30 TGTGCCTGGACAGGGGGAAACGTCCTGACTTTC CAWTGGNVLTF
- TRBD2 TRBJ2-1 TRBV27 TGTGCCAGCAGTTTGATTCTGACTAGCGGGGTTATAGGGGAGCAGTTCTTC CASSLILTSGVIGEQFF
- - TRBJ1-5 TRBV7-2 TGTGCCAGCGGATGGGGGGGGACCAATCAGCCCCAGCATTTT CASGWGGTNQPQHF
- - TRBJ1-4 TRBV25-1 TGTGCCAGCAGTGGAGCCGGGGAAACTAATGAAAAACTGTTTTTT CASSGAGETNEKLFF
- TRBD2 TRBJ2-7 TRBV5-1 TGCGCCAGCAGCTATCCGGGACTAGCGGGAGTGGACGAGCAGTACTTC CASSYPGLAGVDEQYF
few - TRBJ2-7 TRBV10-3 TGTGCCATCAGTGACAGGGCGGAGCAGTACTTC CAISDRAEQYF
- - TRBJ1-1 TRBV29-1 TGCAGCGTCCTGCCTTCGGGAAACACTGAAGCTTTCTTT CSVLPSGNTEAFF
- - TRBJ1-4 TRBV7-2 TGTGCCAGCAGCTGGGGTGGCGGGGAAAAACTGTTTTTT CASSWGGGEKLFF
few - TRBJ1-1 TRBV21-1 TGTGCCAGCAGCATCGCGGGCGCGGGCACTGAAGCTTTCTTT CASSIAGAGTEAFF
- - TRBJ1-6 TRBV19 TGTGCCACCCTGAGGTGGAGGGGTACCGGGGATTCACCCCTCCACTTT CATLRWRGTGDSPLHF
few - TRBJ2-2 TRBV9 TGTGCCAGCAGCGCGACACCGACCGCCGGGGAGCTGTTTTTT CASSATPTAGELFF
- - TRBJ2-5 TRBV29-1 TGCAGCGTTGATAGCATGGGAGGAGAGACCCAGTACTTC CSVDSMGGETQYF
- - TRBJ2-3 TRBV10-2 TGCGCCAGCTATGCAGATACGCAGTATTTT CASYADTQYF
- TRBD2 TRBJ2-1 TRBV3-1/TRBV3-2 TGTGCCAGCAGCACCGCGCGGGGGGGTGAGCAGTTCTTC CASSTARGGEQFF
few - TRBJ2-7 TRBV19 TGTGCCAGTAGTCCCTCCTTGGAGGGGGAGCAGTACTTC CASSPSLEGEQYF
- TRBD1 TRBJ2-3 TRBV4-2 TGTGCCAGCAGCCAGGCCGGACAGGGGGCAGCAGATACGCAGTATTTT CASSQAGQGAADTQYF
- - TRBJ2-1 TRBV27 TGTGCCAGCGGACCCCAGGGTTTGACCTACAATGAGCAGTTCTTC CASGPQGLTYNEQFF
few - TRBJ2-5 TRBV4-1 TGCGCCAGCAGCCTCTCGACAGGAGGAGAGACCCAGTACTTC CASSLSTGGETQYF
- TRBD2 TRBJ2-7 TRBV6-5 TGTGCCAGCAGACAACCGGGGAGGGGTGACGAGCAGTACTTC CASRQPGRGDEQYF
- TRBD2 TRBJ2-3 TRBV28 TGTGCCAGCAGCCGCGAGGGACTATTGAGCACAGATACGCAGTATTTT CASSREGLLSTDTQYF
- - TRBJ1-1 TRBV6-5 TGTGCCAGCAGCGGGACATTTGAAGCTTTCTTT CASSGTFEAFF
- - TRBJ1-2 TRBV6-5 TGTGCCAGCAGTTCCACGACGGGTGGCTACACCTTC CASSSTTGGYTF
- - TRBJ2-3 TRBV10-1 TGCGCCAGCAGTGAGGAAAGGGGTACGCAGTATTTT CASSEERGTQYF
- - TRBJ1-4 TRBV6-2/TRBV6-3 TGTGCCAGCAGTTCGGGATCGGGAGAAAAACTGTTTTTT CASSSGSGEKLFF
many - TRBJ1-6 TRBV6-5 TGTGCCAGCAAATTGGGGGGTCGGGATTCACCCCTCCACTTT CASKLGGRDSPLHF
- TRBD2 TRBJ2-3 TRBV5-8 TGTGCCAGCAGCTTACCCATAGGCGGGGGGGCATATACGCAGTATTTT CASSLPIGGGAYTQYF
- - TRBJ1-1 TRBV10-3 TGTGCCATCAGTGAGTCTAAATCGAACACTGAAGCTTTCTTT CAISESKSNTEAFF
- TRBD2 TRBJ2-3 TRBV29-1 TGCAGCGCTGACAAGGCGGGGGTGACAGATACGCAGTATTTT CSADKAGVTDTQYF
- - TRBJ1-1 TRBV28 TGTGCCAGCAGGTCCAGTGGGGGGGGGATAACTGAAGCTTTCTTT CASRSSGGGITEAFF
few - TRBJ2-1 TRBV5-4 TGTGCCAGCAGCACGACAGGCCGCCAATCCTACAATGAGCAGTTCTTC CASSTTGRQSYNEQFF
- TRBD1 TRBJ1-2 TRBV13 TGTGCCAGCAGCTACCTGGACAGGGCCGATGGCTACACCTTC CASSYLDRADGYTF
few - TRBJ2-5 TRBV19 TGTGCCAGTAGTATGGGTCAGGGTCCGGAGACCCAGTACTTC CASSMGQGPETQYF
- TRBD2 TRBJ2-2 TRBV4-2 TGTGCCAGCAGCCTGGGACTAGCGGGGGGGGAGCTGTTTTTT CASSLGLAGGELFF
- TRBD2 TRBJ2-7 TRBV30 TGTGCCTGGAAGTTTGGGAGCGGGAACTACGAGCAGTACTTC CAWKFGSGNYEQYF